Listed below are T cell receptor beta chains from one sample, sequenced in a study of PD-1 blockade in mismatch repair-deficient tumors. These receptors' targets are unknown. Only in-frame clones appear in the TCRdb table, and some are missing; sequencing was by immunoSEQ multiplex PCR. The repertoire holds about 10,000 clones, with approximately 83% as singletons. This material consisted of cells cultured in vitro, taken from a patient treated with pembrolizumab. These receptors were taken from an adult with mismatch repair-deficient cancer. CDR3s leave out the opening cysteine and the closing phenylalanine or tryptophan.

J	V	length	CDR3
TRBJ2-2	TRBV30	11	AWGGHITGELF
TRBJ1-2	TRBV6-6	13	ASSTPGQGGDGYT
TRBJ1-1	TRBV5-1	12	ASSLGQMNTEAF
TRBJ2-7	TRBV30	13	AWSVPRQGIYEQY
TRBJ1-2	TRBV5-1	11	ATKPQGYDGYT
TRBJ2-3	TRBV6-6	14	ASSQTSGSFTDTQY
TRBJ2-7	TRBV7-8	10	ASSSQRYEQY
TRBJ2-7	TRBV6-5	13	ASSYASDRVYEQY
TRBJ2-1	TRBV7-2	14	ASSWAGAGSYNEQF
TRBJ2-7	TRBV5-1	14	ASSFRASGPRDEQY
TRBJ2-5	TRBV9	12	ASSVSGYQETQY
TRBJ1-5	TRBV4-1	14	ASSQGQGSSNQPQH
TRBJ1-2	TRBV5-1	15	ASSLATGTGADYGYT
TRBJ2-5	TRBV7-3	12	ASSESSTVETQY
TRBJ2-3	TRBV28	13	ASSSISLGTDTQY
TRBJ2-7	TRBV5-6	12	ASSGLAGVYEQY
TRBJ1-2	TRBV28	12	ASRIPVAGYGYT
TRBJ1-5	TRBV7-2	15	ASSTRTGMRSNQPQH
TRBJ2-7	TRBV19	9	ASRGGLLKY
TRBJ2-7	TRBV4-2	14	ASSQGGPDSIYQQY
TRBJ2-1	TRBV4-1	14	ASSRQTGEVYNEQF
TRBJ1-2	TRBV19	10	ASSIGSDGYT
TRBJ1-3	TRBV5-4	12	ASSRDRAGNTIY
TRBJ1-1	TRBV27	14	ASSQMSKGKNTEAF
TRBJ1-2	TRBV28	14	ASSFLGRQRGGGYT
TRBJ2-5	TRBV6-6	10	ASRTPQETQY
TRBJ2-3	TRBV4-1	16	ASSQAAASGLHTDTQY
TRBJ1-3	TRBV29-1	11	SVYMNSGNTIY
TRBJ2-4	TRBV6-5	10	ARGQAKNIQY
TRBJ2-2	TRBV28	13	ASSLGGSRTGELF
TRBJ2-7	TRBV4-2	14	ASSVEGQGATYEQY
TRBJ1-1	TRBV5-1	13	ASSVNRGSNTEAF
TRBJ2-7	TRBV5-1	13	ASSLGDSRSYEQY
TRBJ2-7	TRBV5-1	19	ASSSLLLGGSDTRDSYEQY
TRBJ2-3	TRBV9	13	ASSVQRERPDTQY
TRBJ1-1	TRBV6-5	12	ASSLHGSNTEAF